The rows below give T cell receptor beta chains drawn from one sample of a study of cytomegalovirus exposure and HLA in healthy donors. TCRdb keeps only in-frame clones here, not all; method: immunoSEQ multiplex PCR. Among about 73,000 clones, roughly 94% were seen once, and the ten largest hold 3% to 3.5%. Sequenced input: PBMCs. The receptor set was obtained from a woman aged 18-29 years in good health and CMV-seropositive. CDR3s include the opening cysteine and the closing phenylalanine or tryptophan. The order of the fields is clone size, V gene, J gene, D gene, CDR3 protein, CDR3 DNA. The D gene is left open where the match is weak. Not every row has a clone size; where given, it reads once, few, many or a size class.

size: NA
V: TRBV18
J: TRBJ2-3
D: TRBD1
CDR3: CASSRGTVRGTDTQYF
DNA: TGTGCCAGCTCTCGTGGGACAGTACGGGGCACAGATACGCAGTATTTT

size: NA
V: TRBV18
J: TRBJ2-3
D: NA
CDR3: CASSPWTMNPRYTQYF
DNA: TGTGCCAGCTCACCGTGGACAATGAATCCCCGTTATACGCAGTATTTT

size: once
V: TRBV5-1
J: TRBJ2-2
D: TRBD1
CDR3: CASRPGQGTNTGELFF
DNA: TGCGCCAGCAGGCCGGGACAGGGAACGAACACCGGGGAGCTGTTTTTT

size: NA
V: TRBV6-6
J: TRBJ1-1
D: NA
CDR3: CASSYDRNTEAFF
DNA: TGTGCCAGCAGTTACGACAGGAACACTGAAGCTTTCTTT

size: NA
V: TRBV11-2
J: TRBJ1-4
D: TRBD1
CDR3: CASSLQGARIEKLFF
DNA: TGTGCCAGCAGCCTACAGGGGGCGCGAATTGAAAAACTGTTTTTT

size: NA
V: TRBV11-2
J: TRBJ1-1
D: NA
CDR3: CASSSPGRTSTEAFF
DNA: TGTGCCAGCAGCTCACCGGGTCGTACGAGCACTGAAGCTTTCTTT

size: NA
V: TRBV15
J: TRBJ2-1
D: TRBD1
CDR3: CATSRGFEGAHNEQFF
DNA: TGTGCCACCAGCAGGGGTTTCGAGGGGGCCCACAATGAGCAGTTCTTC

size: NA
V: TRBV25-1
J: TRBJ1-2
D: NA
CDR3: CASSESENYGYTF
DNA: TGTGCCAGCAGTGAATCTGAGAACTATGGCTACACCTTC

size: once
V: TRBV5-8
J: TRBJ2-7
D: TRBD2
CDR3: CASSLRGGRVYEQYF
DNA: TGTGCCAGCAGCCTTAGAGGCGGGAGGGTCTACGAGCAGTACTTC

size: NA
V: TRBV28
J: TRBJ1-2
D: NA
CDR3: CASSLRVLDGYTF
DNA: TGTGCCAGCAGTTTGCGGGTATTAGATGGCTACACCTTC

size: NA
V: TRBV27
J: TRBJ2-1
D: NA
CDR3: CASRSTPGSYNEQFF
DNA: TGTGCCAGCAGATCTACCCCCGGCTCCTACAATGAGCAGTTCTTC

size: NA
V: TRBV6-5
J: TRBJ2-7
D: NA
CDR3: CASSYSRQTVEQYF
DNA: TGTGCCAGCAGTTACTCCCGACAGACTGTGGAGCAGTACTTC

size: NA
V: TRBV4-3
J: TRBJ2-7
D: TRBD2
CDR3: CASSPRLAAKRKYF
DNA: TGCGCCAGCAGCCCGAGACTAGCCGCTAAACGGAAGTACTTC

size: NA
V: TRBV12-5
J: TRBJ2-1
D: NA
CDR3: CASGLAAGGFDEQFF
DNA: TGTGCTAGTGGTTTGGCGGCGGGTGGGTTTGATGAGCAGTTCTTC

size: NA
V: TRBV6-1
J: TRBJ2-2
D: NA
CDR3: CASGLMGTRGELFF
DNA: TGTGCCAGCGGTCTGATGGGGACACGCGGGGAGCTGTTTTTT

size: NA
V: TRBV10-3
J: TRBJ1-2
D: NA
CDR3: CAIRQGGGYGYTF
DNA: TGTGCCATCAGGCAGGGTGGTGGCTATGGCTACACCTTC

size: few
V: TRBV4-2
J: TRBJ2-1
D: TRBD2
CDR3: CATGAGGRNEQFF
DNA: TGTGCCACCGGGGCGGGGGGGCGCAATGAGCAGTTCTTC

size: NA
V: TRBV5-4
J: TRBJ2-1
D: TRBD2
CDR3: CASSLIGLGRYNEQFF
DNA: TGTGCCAGCAGCTTGATCGGACTAGGCCGCTACAATGAGCAGTTCTTC

size: NA
V: TRBV9
J: TRBJ1-1
D: TRBD1
CDR3: CASSEGQGAEAFF
DNA: TGTGCCAGCAGCGAGGGACAGGGGGCTGAAGCTTTCTTT

size: NA
V: TRBV14
J: TRBJ1-2
D: NA
CDR3: CASSQDPAGYYGYTF
DNA: TGTGCCAGCAGCCAAGATCCCGCAGGATACTATGGCTACACCTTC

size: NA
V: TRBV14
J: TRBJ2-7
D: TRBD1
CDR3: CASSQDLSGGEQYF
DNA: TGTGCCAGCAGCCAAGATCTGTCAGGGGGCGAGCAGTACTTC

size: NA
V: TRBV10-3
J: TRBJ2-1
D: TRBD1
CDR3: CATLPGQGDNEQFF
DNA: TGTGCCACTTTGCCGGGACAGGGAGACAATGAGCAGTTCTTC

size: NA
V: TRBV27
J: TRBJ2-7
D: TRBD2
CDR3: CASSGGGPKDGQYF
DNA: TGTGCCAGCAGTGGCGGGGGACCAAAGGACGGGCAGTACTTC

size: NA
V: TRBV5-6
J: TRBJ2-7
D: TRBD1
CDR3: CASSRGANRGSYEQYF
DNA: TGTGCCAGCAGCCGTGGAGCGAACAGGGGGTCCTACGAGCAGTACTTC

size: NA
V: TRBV27
J: TRBJ2-1
D: TRBD1
CDR3: CASSLGRDRVQGDEQFF
DNA: TGTGCCAGCAGTTTAGGTCGGGACAGGGTCCAAGGAGATGAGCAGTTCTTC

size: once
V: TRBV5-5
J: TRBJ1-6
D: TRBD1
CDR3: CASSFGDRDVSLVHF
DNA: TGTGCCAGCAGCTTCGGAGACAGGGACGTTTCTCTCGTCCACTTT

size: NA
V: TRBV27
J: TRBJ2-2
D: TRBD2
CDR3: CASSLWGGDGELFF
DNA: TGTGCCAGCAGTTTATGGGGGGGAGACGGGGAGCTGTTTTTT

size: NA
V: TRBV7-9
J: TRBJ1-1
D: NA
CDR3: CASSFRQAFYTEAFF
DNA: TGTGCCAGCAGCTTTAGACAGGCCTTCTACACTGAAGCTTTCTTT

size: NA
V: TRBV29-1
J: TRBJ2-4
D: TRBD1
CDR3: CSVAQGFQNIQYF
DNA: TGCAGCGTCGCACAGGGGTTTCAAAACATTCAGTACTTC

size: NA
V: TRBV5-4
J: TRBJ1-3
D: NA
CDR3: CASSLGVDGSSGNTIYF
DNA: TGTGCCAGCAGCTTGGGGGTTGACGGGAGCTCTGGAAACACCATATATTTT

size: NA
V: TRBV27
J: TRBJ2-6
D: TRBD1
CDR3: CASREMGQAVSGANVLTF
DNA: TGTGCCAGCAGAGAAATGGGACAGGCCGTCTCTGGGGCCAACGTCCTGACTTTC

size: NA
V: TRBV28
J: TRBJ2-1
D: TRBD2
CDR3: CASSLAGGYNEQFF
DNA: TGTGCCAGCAGTTTGGCGGGAGGGTACAATGAGCAGTTCTTC

size: NA
V: TRBV5-1
J: TRBJ2-7
D: TRBD1
CDR3: CASSYGTEPYEQYF
DNA: TGCGCCAGCAGCTATGGGACAGAGCCCTACGAGCAGTACTTC

size: NA
V: TRBV6-5
J: TRBJ2-7
D: TRBD2
CDR3: CASSYSIAGVVDEQYF
DNA: TGTGCCAGCAGTTACTCGATCGCGGGAGTTGTCGACGAGCAGTACTTC

size: NA
V: TRBV7-3
J: TRBJ2-3
D: NA
CDR3: CASSPWGGRTDTQYF
DNA: TGTGCCAGCAGCCCATGGGGGGGGCGCACAGATACGCAGTATTTT

size: NA
V: TRBV7-8
J: TRBJ1-2
D: NA
CDR3: CASSLGVRAGDGYTF
DNA: TGTGCCAGCAGCTTAGGCGTCAGGGCTGGGGATGGCTACACCTTC

size: NA
V: TRBV9
J: TRBJ2-4
D: NA
CDR3: CASSVGKEWVKNIQYF
DNA: TGTGCCAGCAGCGTAGGCAAGGAGTGGGTCAAAAACATTCAGTACTTC

size: NA
V: TRBV7-9
J: TRBJ2-7
D: TRBD1
CDR3: CASSLATGGMEYF
DNA: TGTGCCAGCAGCTTAGCGACAGGGGGAATGGAGTACTTC

size: NA
V: TRBV6-1
J: TRBJ2-3
D: TRBD1
CDR3: CASSEEGGFPTDTQYF
DNA: TGTGCCAGCAGTGAAGAAGGGGGCTTTCCCACAGATACGCAGTATTTT

size: NA
V: TRBV7-2
J: TRBJ2-3
D: TRBD1
CDR3: CASSWGQGTDTQYF
DNA: TGTGCCAGCAGCTGGGGACAGGGGACAGATACGCAGTATTTT